This T cell receptor beta chain appears in the sequencing data of a study of T cell responses to AZD1222 COVID-19 vaccine. General study points: Of the AZD1222 recipients, only 5 to 7 were seropositive at baseline. Repertoire samples came only from after the peak T cell response. Among the donors, most were white British and more were female, and clonal diversity was possibly underestimated.

In this sample, this clone turned up a few times. Its specificity is not known. The CDR3 consists of 16 residues. CDR1 and CDR2 (germline): SGHDN, FVKESK. The ends were cut back, 1 base at V and 3 bases at J, with 15 bases in the middle. Profiling relied on immunoSEQ multiplex PCR, and the TCRdb table lists in-frame clones only, not all of them. The sample has 120,000 or so clones, about four fifths seen once; the top ten hold approximately 5%. The receptor was isolated from an adult in good health. This chain joins TRBV14 and TRBJ1-1; a weak D match, TRBD1 (6 bases). The sequencing used peripheral blood, collected on day 0 of AZD1222 vaccination. In DNA form, the CDR3 reads TGTGCCAGCAGCCAAGGGGCCCAGGGGAGGCACACTGAAGCTTTCTTT. It codes for CASSQGAQGRHTEAFF.